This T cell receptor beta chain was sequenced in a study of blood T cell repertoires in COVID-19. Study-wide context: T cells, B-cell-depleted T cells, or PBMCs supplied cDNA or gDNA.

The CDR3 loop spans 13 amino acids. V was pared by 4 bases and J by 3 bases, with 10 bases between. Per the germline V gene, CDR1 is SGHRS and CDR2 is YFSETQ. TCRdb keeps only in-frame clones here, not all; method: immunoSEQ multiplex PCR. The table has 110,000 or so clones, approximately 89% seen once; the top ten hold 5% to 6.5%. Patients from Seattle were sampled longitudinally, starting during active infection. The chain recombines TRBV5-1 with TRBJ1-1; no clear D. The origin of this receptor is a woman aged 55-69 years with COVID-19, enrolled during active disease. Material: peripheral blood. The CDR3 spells CASSVTPDTEAFF. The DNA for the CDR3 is TGCGCCAGCAGCGTCACCCCGGACACTGAAGCTTTCTTT.